Below are 30 T cell receptor beta chains sequenced from a single sample in a study of Ad26.COV2.S vaccination and SARS-CoV-2 variants (dated by TCRdb to the early 2020s). Libraries came from the immunoSEQ multiplex PCR assay. TCRdb re-hosts the immuneACCESS table, in-frame sequences only. Its copies lack some clones; in the studies checked, an unresolved V gene accounts for under half of them, and the cause for the rest is not known. This sample holds about 440,000 clones; around 91% were observed only once. The ten largest clones add up to less than 5.5% of the sample. The treatment or condition label, as the study defines it: roughly 20 received Ad26.COV2.S at low or high dose, single or two shots; roughly 5 received placebo; per-sample allocation not given. For vaccine and placebo recipients, repertoires were sequenced using samples collected on day 63 after the first injection. The sample here was peripheral blood, taken in a trial of Ad26.COV2.S vaccine versus placebo. Every receptor here comes from a person aged 18-60 years who received the Ad26.COV2.S COVID-19 vaccine or a placebo.

This chain uses TRBV7-3 with TRBJ2-3, with 7 bases lining up with TRBD1. Germline trimming cut 6 bases from V and 4 bases from J; bases unmatched to any gene: 7. CDR3 length: 14 amino acids. Germline-derived CDR1 and CDR2 are SGHTA and FQGTGA. The CDR3 spells CASSAHQGADTQYF. The CDR3 bases are TGTGCCAGCAGTGCTCACCAGGGGGCAGATACGCAGTATTTT.

This chain joins TRBV11-3 and TRBJ2-5, with 7 positions matching TRBD2. The length of the CDR3 is 15 residues. Germline loops: CDR1 SGHNT, CDR2 YENEEA. The V gene end was trimmed by 3 bases and the J gene end by 4 bases; junction bases not matched to a gene: 8. Here the CDR3 reads CASSFGTGEGETQYF. CDR3 in DNA: TGTGCCAGCAGCTTTGGGACTGGGGAGGGAGAGACCCAGTACTTC.

This sequence joins TRBV7-6 and TRBJ2-2; 10 bases agree with TRBD1. CDR1 is SGHVS and CDR2 is FNYEAQ in the germline V gene. Trimming removed 4 bases from V and 2 bases from J; junction bases left unmatched: 16. The CDR3 consists of 20 residues. The CDR3 nucleotides are TGTGCCAGCAGCTCGCACCGGGACAGGGGCCTGGGGGGCAACACCGGGGAGCTGTTTTTT. Translation: CASSSHRDRGLGGNTGELFF.

A single count supports this clone. The chain has TRBV11-2 and TRBJ2-7; TRBD1 agrees at 9 bases. CDR3 length: 18 amino acids. Germline CDR1 reads SGHAT; CDR2 reads FQNNGV. Trimming removed 6 bases from V and 3 bases from J; junction bases left unmatched: 18. The CDR3 loop reads CASRGLRGQGSSIYEQYF. CDR3 sequence (DNA): TGTGCCAGCAGGGGCCTCCGGGGACAGGGTTCCTCCATCTACGAGCAGTACTTC.

This clone was seen only once. Other DNA sequences in the sample encode the same CDR3. The rearrangement joins TRBV7-3 to TRBJ2-2; no clear D gene. This CDR3 comprises 13 residues. Between the trimmed V and J ends, which lost 0 bases and 5 bases, there was a span of 4 bases. The V gene's germline CDR1 is SGHTA and CDR2 FQGTGA. In DNA form, the CDR3 reads TGTGCCAGCAGCTTAACCGGAACCGGGGAGCTGTTTTTT. Protein product: CASSLTGTGELFF.

V gene TRBV28 combines with J gene TRBJ2-3; D call uncertain. CDR3 size: 14 residues. V was pared by 5 bases and J by 0 bases, with 9 bases between. Per germline, CDR1 MDHEN and CDR2 SYDVKM. The CDR3 coding sequence is TGTGCCAGCAGTCCATCAGCCAGCACAGATACGCAGTATTTT. Residues: CASSPSASTDTQYF.

The chain uses TRBV6-5 and TRBJ2-1; perhaps TRBD2 as D (6 bases). The CDR3 extends over 15 amino acids. V was pared by 0 bases and J by 6 bases, with 12 bases between. Germline V gene lookup returns CDR1 MNHEY and CDR2 SVGAGI. The CDR3 is CASSYSPGVSNEQFF. For the CDR3, the DNA is TGTGCCAGCAGTTACTCGCCGGGAGTATCCAATGAGCAGTTCTTC.

This clone has a single count. The same CDR3 also results from other DNA sequences found in this sample. The rearrangement uses TRBV18 and TRBJ2-5; D may be TRBD2 (7 bases). CDR1 is KGHSH, CDR2 LQKENI, per germline. V lost 2 bases, J lost 4 bases, and 11 bases lay in between. There are 14 residues in the CDR3. CDR3 in amino acids: CASSPKGGGETQYF. The DNA of the CDR3 is TGTGCCAGCTCACCAAAGGGAGGGGGAGAGACCCAGTACTTC.

The rearrangement joins TRBV6-8 to TRBJ2-3; D may be TRBD2 (8 bases). V lost 7 bases to trimming and J lost 6 bases, with 26 bases between them. CDR1 MNHGY and CDR2 SAAAGT come from the germline V gene. The CDR3 is 17 amino acids. The CDR3 here is CASTAQGTSPDPDTQYF. For the CDR3, the DNA is TGTGCCAGCACTGCACAGGGGACTAGTCCAGACCCCGATACGCAGTATTTT.

V gene TRBV14 combines with J gene TRBJ1-1; D unresolved. The CDR3 loop spans 12 amino acids. V gave up 3 bases and J gave up 10 bases, with 12 bases separating them. Per germline, CDR1 SGHDN and CDR2 FVKESK. The CDR3 DNA follows: TGTGCCAGCAGCCAGGTCAGTGCGGCAGCTTTCTTT. This codes for CASSQVSAAAFF.

J is TRBJ2-3 and V is TRBV10-3, with 8 positions matching TRBD2. In germline, CDR1 is ENHRY, CDR2 SYGVKD. CDR3 length: 15 residues. J lost 4 bases, V lost 6 bases, and 9 bases had no gene match. The CDR3 here is CAISQAGEASDTQYF. DNA of the CDR3: TGTGCCATCAGCCAAGCGGGAGAAGCGTCAGATACGCAGTATTTT.

V and J are TRBV18 and TRBJ2-7, with D tentatively TRBD1 (6 bases). CDR1 KGHSH and CDR2 LQKENI come from the germline V gene. The CDR3 is made up of 13 amino acids. V lost 5 bases to trimming and J lost 2 bases, with 10 bases between them. CDR3 nucleotide sequence: TGTGCCAGCTCAGCGACAGGAACCTACGAGCAGTACTTC. Amino acids: CASSATGTYEQYF.

The chain has TRBV9 and TRBJ2-3; D gene ambiguous. Trimming stripped 2 bases from V and 6 bases from J, with 4 bases between. The CDR3 contains 11 residues. Germline V gene lookup returns CDR1 SGDLS and CDR2 YYNGEE. The CDR3 sequence is CASSVKDTQYF. DNA of the CDR3: TGTGCCAGCAGCGTCAAGGATACGCAGTATTTT.

The V call is TRBV28, the J call TRBJ2-3; D gene uncertain. V was clipped by 5 bases and J by 4 bases, with 16 bases between them. There are 15 residues in the CDR3. From germline, CDR1 is MDHEN and CDR2 SYDVKM. The CDR3 reads CASSPLAGVPDTQYF. The CDR3 DNA sequence: TGTGCCAGCAGTCCCCTCGCCGGAGTACCAGATACGCAGTATTTT.

As concerns this clone: The sample carries other DNA sequences with the same CDR3. CDR3 sequence reads: CASSPGQGYEQYF. The CDR3 nucleotides are TGTGCCAGCAGCCCCGGACAGGGCTACGAGCAGTACTTC. The V call is TRBV7-9, the J call TRBJ2-7; 8 nucleotides align to TRBD1. The CDR3 runs to 13 residues. CDR1 and CDR2 (germline): SEHNR, FQNEAQ (reference sequence). The junction had 3 bases not matched to a gene; V was cut back by 5 bases and J by 3 bases.

The V and J genes are TRBV6-2 or TRBV6-3 and TRBJ2-1; the D is unclear. Germline loops: CDR1 MNHEY, CDR2 SVGEGT. This CDR3 is built from 11 residues. Deletions cut 2 bases from V and 14 bases from J, with 10 bases between. CDR3 sequence: CASSYGPEEFF. The CDR3 region has the DNA TGTGCCAGCAGTTACGGCCCCGAAGAGTTCTTC.

The chain has TRBV30 and TRBJ1-2, with a tentative D call TRBD1 (5 bases). The V and J ends lost 2 bases and 4 bases respectively, with 14 bases between them. Germline loops: CDR1 GTSNPN, CDR2 SVGIG (reference sequence). The CDR3 spans 14 residues. DNA for the CDR3: TGTGCCTGGAGTCCACTCGGGACCAGCTATGGCTACACCTTC. It translates to CAWSPLGTSYGYTF.

The chain is built from TRBV15 and TRBJ1-3; D is perhaps TRBD1 (6 bases). Deletions cut 2 bases from V and 7 bases from J, with 24 bases between. The CDR3 covers 18 residues. Germline-derived CDR1 and CDR2 are LNHNV and YYDKDF (reference sequence). The DNA of the CDR3 is TGTGCCACCAGCAGATCCTTTCTACAGGGACCATCATTTAACACCATATATTTT. This translates into CATSRSFLQGPSFNTIYF.

The chain recombines TRBV29-1 with TRBJ2-5; D is possibly TRBD1 (6 bases). Germline lookup yields CDR1 SQVTM and CDR2 ANQGSEA. Trimming cost V 6 bases and J 4 bases, with 12 bases left between them. The CDR3 has 12 amino acids. This CDR3 is CSVLQGSETQYF. The CDR3 coding sequence is TGCAGCGTCCTCCAGGGGTCAGAGACCCAGTACTTC.

J is TRBJ1-2 and V is TRBV11-2; 8 bases map to TRBD1. V shed 5 bases, J shed 8 bases, and the junction held 7 bases outside the gene matches. Germline loops: CDR1 SGHAT, CDR2 FQNNGV. This CDR3 has 13 residues. The CDR3 bases are TGTGCCAGCAGCGCGGACAGGGACTCCGGCTACACCTTC. Translated: CASSADRDSGYTF.

This clone was observed a few times. As DNA, the CDR3 is TGTGCCAGCAGTTTGGGGGGACTAAGTGACAGGTCTCAGCCCCAGCATTTT. Residues: CASSLGGLSDRSQPQHF. The chain recombines TRBV28 with TRBJ1-5, with D perhaps TRBD1 (6 bases). V was clipped by 3 bases and J by 6 bases, with 21 bases between them. CDR3 size: 17 residues. Germline V gene lookup returns CDR1 MDHEN and CDR2 SYDVKM.

The chain combines TRBV6-5 with TRBJ2-1, with 7 bases matching TRBD1. This CDR3 has 13 residues. Trimming cost V 7 bases and J 6 bases; bases outside gene matches: 6. Germline CDR1 reads MNHEY; CDR2 reads SVGAGI. CDR3: CASTEGAGNEQFF. Written as DNA, the CDR3 is TGTGCCAGCACCGAGGGGGCGGGCAATGAGCAGTTCTTC.

J is TRBJ2-2 and V is TRBV15; weak D call: TRBD2 (6 bases). CDR1 LNHNV and CDR2 YYDKDF come from the germline V gene (reference sequence). There are 16 residues in the CDR3. The germline V and J ends were trimmed by 0 bases and 6 bases, with 14 bases remaining between them. CDR3 in amino acids: CATSRDKTTSPGELFF. For the CDR3, the DNA is TGTGCCACCAGCAGAGACAAAACCACTAGCCCCGGGGAGCTGTTTTTT.

The chain links TRBV7-2 to TRBJ2-3; D possibly corresponds to TRBD1 (6 bases). From germline, CDR1 is SGHTA and CDR2 FQGNSA. The CDR3 has 15 residues. V dropped 5 bases and J dropped 2 bases, with 14 bases sitting between them. The CDR3 DNA reads as TGTGCCAGCAGCGCCCGGCAGGGGTACACAGATACGCAGTATTTT. Translated, it gives CASSARQGYTDTQYF.

This sequence joins TRBV20-1 and TRBJ2-3, with D tentatively TRBD1 or TRBD2 (6 bases each). Germline assignment: CDR1 DFQATT and CDR2 SNEGSKA (reference sequence). The CDR3 sequence is 10 residues long. V gave up 7 bases and J gave up 7 bases, with 9 bases separating them. This CDR3 reads CSGGANTQYF. The CDR3 nucleotides are TGCAGTGGGGGGGCGAATACGCAGTATTTT.

This chain uses TRBV24-1 with TRBJ2-1, with D maybe TRBD2 (6 bases). CDR1 KGHDR and CDR2 SFDVKD come from the germline V gene. Deletions cut 7 bases from V and 4 bases from J, with 13 bases between. The CDR3 runs to 14 residues. The CDR3: CATSPGLLYNEQFF. As DNA, the CDR3 is TGTGCCACCAGCCCGGGACTCCTATACAATGAGCAGTTCTTC.

The chain couples TRBV28 to TRBJ2-3; 9 nucleotides line up with TRBD1. V trimming: 6 bases; J trimming: 5 bases; junction bases outside the gene matches: 9. The CDR3 covers 15 residues. Germline CDR1 MDHEN, CDR2 SYDVKM. In DNA, the CDR3 is TGTGCCAGCAGCCACCGGGACAGGGTATTAGATACGCAGTATTTT. Amino acids: CASSHRDRVLDTQYF.

The CDR3 DNA follows: TGTGCCAGCAGCTTAATTGGACCGCGCACAGATACGCAGTATTTT. As protein: CASSLIGPRTDTQYF. J is TRBJ2-3 and V is TRBV7-2; no clear D gene. This CDR3 spans 15 amino acids. The ends were cut back, 2 bases at V and 1 base at J, with 10 bases in the middle. CDR1 and CDR2 (germline): SGHTA, FQGNSA.

The rearrangement links TRBV19 to TRBJ2-3, with D perhaps TRBD2 (6 bases). The V gene lost 3 bases and the J gene lost 5 bases, with 12 bases spanning the gap. CDR3 length equals 14 residues. From germline, CDR1 is LNHDA and CDR2 SQIVND (reference sequence). The CDR3 coding sequence is TGTGCCAGTAGTATCTGGGCGGGGAGAGATACGCAGTATTTT. Protein: CASSIWAGRDTQYF.

This chain links TRBV2 with TRBJ1-6, with a possible D match to TRBD1 (6 bases). CDR1 is SNHLY and CDR2 is FYNNEI in the germline V gene. The CDR3 has 13 amino acids. Trimming pared 6 bases from V and 6 bases from J, leaving 9 bases between. CDR3 DNA sequence: TGTGCCAGCAGAGGGGGGCCTAATTCACCCCTCCACTTT. Residues: CASRGGPNSPLHF.